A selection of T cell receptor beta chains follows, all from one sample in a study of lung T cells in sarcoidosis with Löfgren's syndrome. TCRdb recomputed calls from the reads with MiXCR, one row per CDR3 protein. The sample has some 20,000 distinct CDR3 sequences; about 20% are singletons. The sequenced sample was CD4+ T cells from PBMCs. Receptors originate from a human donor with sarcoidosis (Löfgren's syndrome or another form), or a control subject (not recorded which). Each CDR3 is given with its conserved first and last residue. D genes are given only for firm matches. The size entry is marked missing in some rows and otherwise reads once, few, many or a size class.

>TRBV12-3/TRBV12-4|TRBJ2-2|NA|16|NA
CASSSRTALGTGELFF
TGTGCCAGCAGTTCTAGGACAGCCCTAGGCACCGGGGAGCTGTTTTTT
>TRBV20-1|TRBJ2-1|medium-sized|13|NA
CSAGTSPYNEQFF
TGCAGTGCTGGGACTTCCCCCTACAATGAGCAGTTCTTC
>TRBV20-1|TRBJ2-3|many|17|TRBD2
CSARLGLAGRSTDTQYF
TGCAGTGCTAGATTGGGACTAGCGGGAAGGAGCACAGATACGCAGTATTTT
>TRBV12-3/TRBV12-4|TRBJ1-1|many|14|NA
CASSPPGWTTEAFF
TGTGCCAGCAGCCCTCCGGGATGGACCACTGAAGCTTTCTTT
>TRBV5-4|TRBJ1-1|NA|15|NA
CASSLGTLPNTDAFF
TGTGCCAGCAGCTTGGGGACACTCCCGAACACTGATGCTTTCTTT
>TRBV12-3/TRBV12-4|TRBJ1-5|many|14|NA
CASTRNGGNQPQHF
TGTGCCAGCACCCGTAATGGGGGAAATCAGCCCCAGCATTTT
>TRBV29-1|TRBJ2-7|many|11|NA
CSVESGTEQYF
TGCAGCGTTGAGTCGGGGACCGAGCAGTACTTC
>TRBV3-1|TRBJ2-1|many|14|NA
CASSQSPNYNEQFF
TGTGCCAGCAGCCAAAGTCCGAATTACAATGAGCAGTTCTTC
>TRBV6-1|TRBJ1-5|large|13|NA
CASRGTANQPQHF
TGTGCCAGCAGGGGGACGGCAAATCAGCCCCAGCATTTT
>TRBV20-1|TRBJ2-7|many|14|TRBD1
CSAPGRQGAYEQYF
TGCAGTGCCCCGGGGCGACAGGGGGCCTACGAGCAGTACTTC
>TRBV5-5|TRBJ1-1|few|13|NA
CASSNARGLEAFF
TGTGCCAGCAGCAACGCACGGGGCCTCGAAGCTTTCTTT
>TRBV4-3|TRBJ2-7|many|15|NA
CASSQDFAGHYEQYF
TGCGCCAGCAGCCAAGATTTTGCAGGACACTACGAGCAGTACTTC
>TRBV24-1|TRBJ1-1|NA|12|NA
CATSYEGAEAFF
TGTGCCACCAGTTATGAGGGCGCTGAAGCTTTCTTT
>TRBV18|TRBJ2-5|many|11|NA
CASSREETQYF
TGTGCCAGCTCACGCGAAGAGACCCAGTACTTC
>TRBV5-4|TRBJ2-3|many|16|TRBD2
CASSLGLAERTDTQYF
TGTGCCAGCAGCTTGGGACTAGCGGAACGCACAGATACGCAGTATTTT
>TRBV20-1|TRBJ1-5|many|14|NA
CSATQGWGNQPQHF
TGCAGTGCTACCCAGGGGTGGGGCAATCAGCCCCAGCATTTT
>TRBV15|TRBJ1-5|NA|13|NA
CVTNQGSNQPQHF
TGTGTCACCAACCAGGGTAGCAACCAGCCCCAGCATTTT
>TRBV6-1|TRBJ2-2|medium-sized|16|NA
CASSESSFGGTGELFF
TGTGCCAGCAGTGAATCAAGTTTCGGGGGCACCGGGGAGCTGTTTTTT
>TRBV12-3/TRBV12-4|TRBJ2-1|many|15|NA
CASSHTRRAHNEQFF
TGTGCCAGCAGTCACACCCGAAGGGCCCACAATGAGCAGTTCTTC
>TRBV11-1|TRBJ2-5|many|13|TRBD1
CASSQGVRETQYF
TGTGCCAGCAGTCAGGGGGTGAGAGAGACCCAGTACTTC
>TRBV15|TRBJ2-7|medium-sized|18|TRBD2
CATSRDPSGDIRTYEQYF
TGTGCCACCAGCAGAGATCCTAGCGGGGATATAAGGACCTACGAGCAGTACTTC
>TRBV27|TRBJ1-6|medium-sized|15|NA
CAITYRWAYNSPLHF
TGTGCCATTACGTATAGGTGGGCCTATAATTCACCCCTCCACTTT
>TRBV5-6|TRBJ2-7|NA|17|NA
CASSLLCRAGARDEQYF
TGTGCCAGCAGCTTGTTGTGCCGGGCGGGGGCCAGGGACGAGCAGTACTTC